This TCR beta chain was sequenced for a study of OX40 agonist ivuxolimab in advanced cancers. This CDR3 region has 13 residues. Germline V gene sequence: CDR1 ENHRY, CDR2 SYGVKD. J lost 3 bases, V lost 7 bases, and 3 bases had no gene match. The table came from immunoSEQ multiplex PCR; TCRdb's copy has only in-frame clones and leaves some out. The sample holds fewer than 85,000 clones; about 89% are singletons and the top ten take roughly 2.4%. The receptor was isolated from an adult with an advanced solid tumor such as melanoma, head and neck, liver or kidney cancer. This chain connects TRBV10-3 to TRBJ2-3; TRBD1 agrees at 8 bases. The sample was CD4+ or CD8+ T cells sorted from blood, taken in a trial of the OX40 agonist ivuxolimab. CDR3 in amino acids: CAIKTGGTDTQYF. Written as DNA, the CDR3 is TGTGCCATCAAAACAGGGGGGACAGATACGCAGTATTTT.